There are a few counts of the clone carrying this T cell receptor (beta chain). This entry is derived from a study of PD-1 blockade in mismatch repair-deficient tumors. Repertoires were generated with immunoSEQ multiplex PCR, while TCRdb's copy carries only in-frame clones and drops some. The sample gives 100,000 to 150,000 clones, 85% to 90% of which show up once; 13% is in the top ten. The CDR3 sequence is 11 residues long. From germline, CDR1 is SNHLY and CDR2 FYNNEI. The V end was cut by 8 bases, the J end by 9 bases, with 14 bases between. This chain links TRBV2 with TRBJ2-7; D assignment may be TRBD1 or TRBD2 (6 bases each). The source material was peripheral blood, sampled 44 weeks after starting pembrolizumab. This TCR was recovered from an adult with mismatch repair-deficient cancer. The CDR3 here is CASSIGGGQYF. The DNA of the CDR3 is TGTGCCAGCTCGATCGGGGGCGGGCAGTACTTC.